These 18 T cell receptor beta chains share one sample of origin, sequenced in a study of T cells in tumors after PD-1 blockade. Sequencing was performed with immunoSEQ multiplex PCR; in TCRdb, only in-frame clones are kept and a portion is missing. The table lists 4,400 or so clones, about 63% of them singletons, with about 15% in the top ten. The source material was tumor tissue, sampled after anti-PD-1 treatment. The receptors shown here come from a human donor with basal cell carcinoma.

The chain combines TRBV5-6 with TRBJ2-5, with 11 bases that match TRBD1. The germline V gene encodes CDR1 SGHDT and CDR2 YYEEEE. CDR3 length equals 16 residues. V shed 0 bases and J 4 bases; nucleotides not matched to a gene: 5. The CDR3, as DNA: TGTGCCAGCAGCTTGGCGCCGGGACAGGGGGTAGAGACCCAGTACTTC. This translates into CASSLAPGQGVETQYF.

The V gene is TRBV7-2, the J gene TRBJ2-7, with D unresolved. V lost 1 base to trimming and J lost 3 bases, with 10 bases between them. In germline, CDR1 is SGHTA, CDR2 FQGNSA. CDR3 length equals 14 residues. This chain's CDR3 is CASSLDGFYYEQYF. The CDR3, as DNA: TGTGCCAGCAGCTTAGATGGCTTTTACTACGAGCAGTACTTC.

V and J are TRBV9 and TRBJ2-5; 8 positions match TRBD1. V was clipped by 4 bases and J by 5 bases; unmatched bases: 13. The CDR3 has 16 residues. Germline CDR1 reads SGDLS; CDR2 reads YYNGEE. CDR3 nucleotides: TGTGCCAGCAGCTTCCGGACAGGGCTAGGAGGGGAGACCCAGTACTTC. Residues: CASSFRTGLGGETQYF. Together with reference TRBV9 and TRBJ2-5, the CDR3 gives the full variable domain: DSGVTQTPKHLITATGQRVTLRCSPRSGDLSVYWYQQSLDQGLQFLIQYYNGEERAKGNILERFSAQQFPDLHSELNLSSLELGDSALYFCASSFRTGLGGETQYFGPGTRLLVL.

Turning to this clone: Other DNA sequences in this specimen translate into the identical CDR3. CDR3 coding DNA: TGTGCCAGCAGTTTAATCCTCAGGGGGGCAGGGGGCAGAGGTGGCTACACCTTC. This codes for CASSLILRGAGGRGGYTF. This sequence joins TRBV28 and TRBJ1-2; 8 bases are a match to TRBD1. V lost 2 bases, J lost 7 bases, and 18 bases stayed unmatched. Germline lookup yields CDR1 MDHEN and CDR2 SYDVKM. The CDR3 extends over 18 amino acids.

By proportion, this clone is medium-sized. The chain is built from TRBV7-3 and TRBJ2-2; 11 bases line up with TRBD2. Looked up from germline, CDR1 is SGHTA and CDR2 is FQGTGA. V shed 0 bases and J 10 bases; nucleotides not matched to a gene: 7. The CDR3 covers 16 residues. The CDR3 nucleotides are TGTGCCAGCAGCTTAACGTTAGCGGGGGGGCCTGAGGAGCTGTTTTTT. Amino acids: CASSLTLAGGPEELFF. The variable domain in full, completed from reference TRBV7-3 and TRBJ2-2, reads GAGVSQTPSNKVTEKGKYVELRCDPISGHTALYWYRQSLGQGPEFLIYFQGTGAADDSGLPNDRFFAVRPEGSVSTLKIQRTERGDSAVYLCASSLTLAGGPEELFFGEGSRLTVL.

The chain has TRBV18 and TRBJ2-1; the D gene is possibly TRBD2 (6 bases). CDR1 is KGHSH, CDR2 LQKENI, per germline. V dropped 4 bases and J dropped 4 bases, with 14 bases sitting between them. This CDR3 contains 15 residues. Here the CDR3 DNA reads TGTGCCAGCTCACTTCTGGCGGGGCATTACAATGAGCAGTTCTTC. Protein: CASSLLAGHYNEQFF.

On this clone itself: The sample carries other DNA sequences with the same CDR3. J is TRBJ2-1 and V is TRBV5-1, with a possible D match to TRBD2 (5 bases). The germline V and J ends were trimmed by 0 bases and 6 bases, with 13 bases remaining between them. The CDR3 has 15 residues. CDR1 SGHRS and CDR2 YFSETQ come from the germline V gene. CDR3 protein: CASSLGLAGGNEQFF. In nucleotides, the CDR3 is TGCGCCAGCAGCTTGGGCCTAGCCGGAGGCAATGAGCAGTTCTTC.

This clone was detected once. The chain recombines TRBV5-1 with TRBJ2-7; 8 bases line up with TRBD1. Per the germline V gene, CDR1 is SGHRS and CDR2 is YFSETQ. The ends lost 1 base at V and 0 bases at J; junction bases unmatched: 6. CDR3 length: 16 amino acids. The CDR3 reads CASSLPTGVSSYEQYF. The CDR3 DNA reads TGCGCCAGCAGCTTGCCGACAGGGGTGAGCTCCTACGAGCAGTACTTC.

The chain combines TRBV18 with TRBJ1-2, with a possible D match to TRBD1 (6 bases). The germline V gene has CDR1 KGHSH and CDR2 LQKENI. The CDR3 loop spans 15 amino acids. V was clipped by 2 bases and J by 3 bases, with 13 bases between them. CDR3 DNA sequence: TGTGCCAGCTCACCAGGAACAGGGAAGGACTATGGCTACACCTTC. Protein product: CASSPGTGKDYGYTF.

The chain recombines TRBV7-2 with TRBJ1-1; D uncertain. Trimming left V 1 base short and J 4 bases short, with 16 bases between. This CDR3 is built from 16 residues. Per germline, CDR1 SGHTA and CDR2 FQGNSA. As DNA, the CDR3 is TGTGCCAGCAGCTTAGAGGCTTGGTCTCGGAGCACTGAAGCTTTCTTT. Protein sequence: CASSLEAWSRSTEAFF.

The chain employs TRBV2 and TRBJ2-3; 11 positions match TRBD2. This CDR3 region has 20 residues. After removal of 11 bases from V and 5 bases from J, the junction contained 27 bases not matched to a gene. Per the germline V gene, CDR1 is SNHLY and CDR2 is FYNNEI. Here the CDR3 DNA reads TGTGCCTGGCCGGATCTTGGACTAGCGGGCGGCCGACCGGGGGGAGATACGCAGTATTTT. It encodes CAWPDLGLAGGRPGGDTQYF.

This rearrangement joins TRBV2 to TRBJ1-4; 7 nucleotides line up with TRBD1. This CDR3 has 14 amino acids. From germline, CDR1 is SNHLY and CDR2 FYNNEI. V was clipped by 7 bases and J by 0 bases; unmatched bases: 2. The DNA of the CDR3 is TGTGCCAGCAACAGGGGAACAACTAATGAAAAACTGTTTTTT. Translating gives CASNRGTTNEKLFF.

V is TRBV5-4 and J is TRBJ2-7; D not resolved. V shed 1 base and J shed 3 bases, with 8 bases lying between them. Germline CDR1 and CDR2: SGHNT and YYREEE (reference sequence). CDR3 size: 13 residues. The CDR3 loop is CASSLNSGYEQYF. CDR3 DNA sequence: TGTGCCAGCAGCTTGAATTCAGGCTACGAGCAGTACTTC.

This chain's CDR3 is CASSFESGKTDTQYF. The CDR3 region has the DNA TGCGCCAGCAGCTTTGAGAGCGGGAAAACAGATACGCAGTATTTT. The rearrangement links TRBV5-1 to TRBJ2-3, with 7 nucleotides matching TRBD2. The CDR3 runs to 15 residues. V gave up 2 bases and J gave up 3 bases; unmatched junction bases: 6. Germline V gene data show CDR1 as SGHRS and CDR2 as YFSETQ. The whole variable domain, filled in from reference TRBV5-1 and TRBJ2-3, reads KAGVTQTPRYLIKTRGQQVTLSCSPISGHRSVSWYQQTPGQGLQFLFEYFSETQRNKGNFPGRFSGRQFSNSRSEMNVSTLELGDSALYLCASSFESGKTDTQYFGPGTRLTVL.

J is TRBJ2-7 and V is TRBV4-1; 9 nucleotides agree with TRBD2. J gave up 4 bases and V 0 bases, and 7 bases lay outside the gene matches. The CDR3 sequence is 16 residues long. Germline CDR1 and CDR2: MGHRA and YSYEKL. CDR3 in DNA: TGCGCCAGCAGCCAAGAACCTAGCGGGACGTTTTACGAGCAGTACTTC. Amino acids: CASSQEPSGTFYEQYF.

Concerning this clone itself: The junction departs from germline at one end; a sequencing error may be responsible. The rearrangement uses TRBV12-3 or TRBV12-4 and TRBJ1-4, with D maybe TRBD1 (6 bases). The length of the CDR3 is 12 residues. The CDR3: CASSLKGGPRTF. DNA for the CDR3: TGTGCCAGCAGTTTAAAGGGGGGCCCGAGGACCTTT.

The chain carries TRBV9 and TRBJ2-3; D unresolved. V was pared by 2 bases and J by 6 bases, with 10 bases between. Germline assignment: CDR1 SGDLS and CDR2 YYNGEE. The CDR3 covers 13 residues. The CDR3, as DNA: TGTGCCAGCAGCGTTTCGGCGCTGGATACGCAGTATTTT. This translates into CASSVSALDTQYF.

The J gene is TRBJ2-3, the V gene TRBV11-2; TRBD2 matches at 14 bases. CDR1 is SGHAT, CDR2 FQNNGV, per germline. The V segment lost 5 bases and the J segment 5 bases; nucleotides outside the gene matches: 15. This CDR3 is 19 amino acids long. Written as DNA, the CDR3 is TGTGCCAGCAGCCTCAGAGGGAGACTAGCGGGGGGGCGTGGAGATACGCAGTATTTT. Protein: CASSLRGRLAGGRGDTQYF.